This TCR beta chain originates from a study of blood T cells in healthy people across ages. Sample-barcoded 5' priming and a J-beta primer mix drove a second PCR of roughly 7 to 11 cycles. TCRdb reprocessed the 5' RACE reads with MiXCR, giving one entry per CDR3 protein. This table has roughly 1,300,000 distinct CDR3 sequences, roughly 60% appearing once. Looked up from germline, CDR1 is LGHNA and CDR2 is YSLEER. The V end lost 0 bases, the J end lost 8 bases, and 13 bases lay between the germline ends. The CDR3 covers 15 residues. The chain employs TRBV4-3 and TRBJ1-4, with D hard to call. This TCR was recovered from a man between 18 and 35 years old in good health. The specimen was blood. Here the CDR3 DNA reads TGCGCCAGCAGCCAAGATATGGCCGCTCGCGAAAAACTGTTTTTT. Protein product: CASSQDMAAREKLFF.